This T cell receptor beta chain is from a study of OX40 agonist ivuxolimab in advanced cancers. As for the study in general: A partial response was reached by three patients: one with hepatocellular carcinoma and two with cutaneous melanoma.

Germline-derived CDR1 and CDR2 are MDHEN and SYDVKM. Trimming took 6 bases from V and 0 from J, leaving 17 bases between them. The CDR3 totals 16 residues. Some clones are missing from TCRdb's copy, which holds only in-frame ones; the method was immunoSEQ multiplex PCR. Of approximately 66,000 clones listed, 80% to 90% are singletons. The chain joins TRBV28 to TRBJ1-1; perhaps TRBD1 as D (5 bases). This clonotype was sampled from an adult with an advanced solid tumor such as melanoma, head and neck, liver or kidney cancer. The sequences come from CD4+ or CD8+ T cells sorted from blood, collected in a trial of the OX40 agonist ivuxolimab. In nucleotides, the CDR3 is TGTGCCAGCAGCCCTTTCTCGGGACTCATGAACACTGAAGCTTTCTTT. Translating it yields CASSPFSGLMNTEAFF.